This T cell receptor beta chain was captured in a study of cytomegalovirus exposure and HLA in healthy donors. Comment on this clone: Its antigen is currently unknown.

This table comes from immunoSEQ multiplex PCR, and its TCRdb copy is limited to in-frame clones, with some not included. The sample consists of roughly 120,000 clones, approximately 87% of them appearing once. Findings of the study overall: Most TCR sequences showed up rarely, but some public TCRs showed up in many donors.

This receptor was taken from a woman aged 25 to 39 in good health and CMV-seronegative. What was sequenced was PBMCs.

CDR3 DNA: TGTGCCAGCAGCCCTTGGACTAGCGGCACAGATACGCAGTATTTT. This gives the protein CASSPWTSGTDTQYF. The chain employs TRBV2 and TRBJ2-3; 9 bases match TRBD2. Germline CDR1 and CDR2: SNHLY and FYNNEI. The trim removed 6 bases at V and 1 base at J, leaving 5 bases unmatched. This CDR3 region has 15 residues.